The source of this T cell receptor beta chain is a study of molecular identifiers for immune sequencing clone quantification. Across the study: Naive CD8 RNA (around 20,000 or 100,000 cells) was divided into five aliquots, with four sequenced.

Losses at the gene ends were 4 bases for V and 3 bases for J; bases not matched to a gene: 1. Germline V gene lookup returns CDR1 MNHEY and CDR2 SMNVEV (reference sequence). The CDR3 is 14 residues long. Investigators produced naive CD8 libraries from roughly 20,000 to 1,000,000 sorted cells, drawing on 10%, 30% or 50% RNA. Based on a CD8+CD4-CCR7+CD45RA+ profile, naive CD8 T cells were sorted. This clonotype has a count of ten or more. TCRdb processed the PCR reads anew with MiXCR; each CDR3 protein has one entry. Here the sample spans over 600,000 distinct CDR3 sequences, 15% to 20% being singletons.

The receptor's source is a human donor in good health. Some libraries in this study had Jurkat cell RNA spiked in. The V call is TRBV27, the J call TRBJ2-2, with TRBD1 matching over 8 bases. The sequenced material came from naive CD8+ T cells from blood, with Jurkat cell RNA spiked in. The subset denotes: FACS-sorted CD8+CD4-CCR7+CD45RA+ naive T cells. The CDR3 reads CASSSGQDTGELFF. The CDR3 DNA sequence: TGTGCCAGCAGTTCGGGACAGGACACCGGGGAGCTGTTTTTT.